The 21 T cell receptor beta chains below were found in one sample sequenced in a study of cytomegalovirus exposure and HLA in healthy donors. The study ran its PCR with 60 Vbeta and 13 Jbeta primers. Here immunoSEQ multiplex PCR was the method, and the copy in TCRdb shows in-frame clones only, minus some. The sample lists roughly 100,000 clones, 82% occurring once. Specimen: PBMCs. These receptors came from a man in his thirties or forties in good health and CMV-seropositive.

This sequence joins TRBV10-1 and TRBJ1-1, with D possibly being TRBD1 (6 bases). Trimming left V 4 bases short and J 5 bases short, with 20 bases between. Germline values: CDR1 WNHNN, CDR2 SYGVQD (reference sequence). CDR3 length: 16 amino acids. CDR3 sequence: CASSGVQQGRRTEAFF. DNA of the CDR3: TGCGCCAGCAGTGGAGTCCAACAGGGACGTCGAACTGAAGCTTTCTTT.

CDR3 nucleotide sequence: TGTGCCAGCAGCTGGACAGGGGGCAATCAGCCCCAGCATTTT. Its translation is CASSWTGGNQPQHF. The chain uses TRBV27 and TRBJ1-5; 9 positions match TRBD1. The CDR3 is 14 amino acids. J lost 2 bases, V lost 6 bases, and 2 bases had no gene match. The germline V gene has CDR1 MNHEY and CDR2 SMNVEV (reference sequence).

The rearrangement joins TRBV29-1 to TRBJ2-3; 14 nucleotides align to TRBD2. CDR1 is SQVTM and CDR2 is ANQGSEA in the germline V gene. Germline trimming cut 6 bases from V and 6 bases from J; bases unmatched to any gene: 8. This CDR3 contains 15 residues. In DNA, the CDR3 is TGCAGCGTAGAGGGACTAGCGGGAGCATGGGATACGCAGTATTTT. It codes for CSVEGLAGAWDTQYF.

This chain links TRBV10-3 with TRBJ1-5; tentative D call: TRBD1 (6 bases). CDR1 is ENHRY and CDR2 is SYGVKD in the germline V gene. The germline V and J ends were trimmed by 4 bases and 1 base, with 8 bases remaining between them. The CDR3 consists of 14 residues. The CDR3, as DNA: TGTGCCATCAGTGCAGGGGTAAGCAATCAGCCCCAGCATTTT. Translated: CAISAGVSNQPQHF.

The CDR3 sequence: CAWRATSNTEAFF. The CDR3 DNA follows: TGTGCCTGGAGGGCGACATCAAACACTGAAGCTTTCTTT. The rearrangement uses TRBV30 and TRBJ1-1; D not certain. Germline assignment: CDR1 GTSNPN and CDR2 SVGIG (reference sequence). CDR3 length: 13 residues. V gave up 3 bases and J gave up 2 bases, with 10 bases separating them. The complete variable domain, with remaining parts taken from reference TRBV30 and TRBJ1-1, reads SQTIHQWPATLVQPVGSPLSLECTVEGTSNPNLYWYRQAAGRGLQLLFYSVGIGQISSEVPQNLSASRPQDRQFILSSKKLLLSDSGFYLCAWRATSNTEAFFGQGTRLTVV.

V is TRBV5-1 and J is TRBJ2-5, with TRBD2 identical over 11 bases. J lost 5 bases, V lost 7 bases, and 10 bases had no gene match. The CDR3 sequence is 15 residues long. CDR1 and CDR2 (germline): SGHRS, YFSETQ. The CDR3 spells CASRSGRAWGETQYF. The CDR3 DNA is TGCGCCAGCCGTAGCGGGAGGGCTTGGGGGGAGACCCAGTACTTC.

The V and J genes are TRBV27 and TRBJ2-2, with D possibly matching TRBD2 (6 bases). Germline V lookup: CDR1 MNHEY, CDR2 SMNVEV (reference sequence). The CDR3 spans 18 residues. Trimming took 4 bases from V and 1 from J, leaving 19 bases between them. The CDR3 loop is CASSSYARLVGNTGELFF. The DNA for the CDR3 is TGTGCCAGCAGTTCCTACGCCCGACTAGTGGGGAACACCGGGGAGCTGTTTTTT.

Only one count was recorded for this clone. The chain uses TRBV6-5 and TRBJ1-6, with a weak D call TRBD1 (6 bases). This CDR3 has 15 amino acids. Trimming took off 2 bases at V and 10 bases at J, with 15 bases between the two ends. Germline V lookup: CDR1 MNHEY, CDR2 SVGAGI. Here the CDR3 DNA reads TGTGCCAGCAGTTACGAGACAGGAGTGGGATCACCCCTCCACTTT. Residues: CASSYETGVGSPLHF.

The sample holds a few counts of this clone. The chain employs TRBV7-2 and TRBJ2-3, with D possibly TRBD1 on 8 matching bases. Between the trimmed V and J ends, which lost 5 bases and 5 bases, there was a span of 20 bases. CDR3 length: 16 amino acids. Germline CDR1 and CDR2: SGHTA and FQGNSA. This chain's CDR3 is CASSPQGGGPVDTQYF. CDR3 in DNA: TGTGCCAGCAGCCCACAGGGGGGAGGGCCGGTAGATACGCAGTATTTT.

The V call is TRBV6-9, the J call TRBJ2-7; D remains unclear. The CDR3 is made up of 11 amino acids. CDR1 MNHGY and CDR2 SVAAGI come from the germline V gene. V dropped 3 bases and J dropped 4 bases, with 4 bases sitting between them. CDR3 loop: CASSYRYEQYF. The CDR3 DNA sequence: TGTGCCAGCAGTTACCGGTACGAGCAGTACTTC.

The V and J genes are TRBV5-1 and TRBJ2-3, with D perhaps matching TRBD2 (5 bases). V lost 6 bases, J lost 3 bases, and 20 bases lay in between. The V gene's germline CDR1 is SGHRS and CDR2 YFSETQ. This CDR3 has 16 amino acids. CDR3 nucleotides: TGCGCCAGCACGTCCGTATTTGTGGGAGCGACAGATACGCAGTATTTT. Translating it yields CASTSVFVGATDTQYF. Full variable domain (missing parts from reference TRBV5-1 and TRBJ2-3): KAGVTQTPRYLIKTRGQQVTLSCSPISGHRSVSWYQQTPGQGLQFLFEYFSETQRNKGNFPGRFSGRQFSNSRSEMNVSTLELGDSALYLCASTSVFVGATDTQYFGPGTRLTVL.

This clone was observed once. The chain employs TRBV27 and TRBJ2-2, with D possibly matching TRBD2 (5 bases). Germline lookup yields CDR1 MNHEY and CDR2 SMNVEV (reference sequence). The CDR3 is made up of 15 amino acids. The ends were cut back, 5 bases at V and 7 bases at J, with 17 bases in the middle. The CDR3 DNA reads TGTGCCAGCAGTCCCTACAGCGGCCCGGACGGGGAGCTGTTTTTT. As protein: CASSPYSGPDGELFF.

This chain links TRBV7-8 with TRBJ2-1; maybe TRBD2 (5 bases). The CDR3 sequence is 12 residues long. The germline V and J ends were trimmed by 6 bases and 5 bases, with 8 bases remaining between them. Germline CDR1 and CDR2: SGHVS and FQNEAQ. Here the CDR3 reads CASRLGDNEQFF. CDR3 DNA sequence: TGTGCCAGCAGACTCGGGGACAATGAGCAGTTCTTC.

The chain is built from TRBV27 and TRBJ1-2; the match to TRBD1 covers 9 bases. Germline V lookup: CDR1 MNHEY, CDR2 SMNVEV (reference sequence). The CDR3 length is 13 residues. After removal of 4 bases from V and 8 bases from J, the junction contained 5 bases not matched to a gene. CDR3: CASSSQGARGYTF. In DNA form, the CDR3 reads TGTGCCAGCAGTTCACAGGGGGCGAGAGGCTACACCTTC.

V is TRBV9 and J is TRBJ2-5, with 10 bases aligning to TRBD1. V gave up 0 bases and J gave up 2 bases; unmatched junction bases: 4. The CDR3 contains 16 residues. Germline V gene sequence: CDR1 SGDLS, CDR2 YYNGEE. The CDR3 is CASSVEWTGGQETQYF. CDR3 nucleotide sequence: TGTGCCAGCAGCGTAGAGTGGACAGGGGGGCAAGAGACCCAGTACTTC. The full variable domain, rest sourced from reference TRBV9 and TRBJ2-5, is DSGVTQTPKHLITATGQRVTLRCSPRSGDLSVYWYQQSLDQGLQFLIQYYNGEERAKGNILERFSAQQFPDLHSELNLSSLELGDSALYFCASSVEWTGGQETQYFGPGTRLLVL.

The chain links TRBV7-9 to TRBJ2-6, with D unresolved. V was pared by 3 bases and J by 0 bases, with 12 bases between. This CDR3 has 17 amino acids. Germline CDR1 is SEHNR and CDR2 is FQNEAQ (reference sequence). CDR3 amino acids: CASSFSQVRSGANVLTF. CDR3 nucleotides: TGTGCCAGCAGCTTCTCTCAGGTCCGCTCTGGGGCCAACGTCCTGACTTTC.

V and J are TRBV5-4 and TRBJ2-2, with 8 bases aligning to TRBD2. Unmatched junction bases numbered 6, after V lost 1 base and J lost 7 bases. Per the germline V gene, CDR1 is SGHNT and CDR2 is YYREEE (reference sequence). This CDR3 is built from 15 residues. In nucleotides, the CDR3 is TGTGCCAGCAGCTTGCCAGCGGGAGAAGGCGGGGAGCTGTTTTTT. Protein: CASSLPAGEGGELFF.

The V call is TRBV9, the J call TRBJ1-1; D is uncertain. The CDR3 length is 16 residues. Germline-derived CDR1 and CDR2 are SGDLS and YYNGEE. V was cut by 0 bases and J by 1 base, with 13 bases left in between. For the CDR3, the DNA is TGTGCCAGCAGCGTAGGAACGGACTTAGAGAACACTGAAGCTTTCTTT. Encoded protein: CASSVGTDLENTEAFF.

V and J are TRBV19 and TRBJ2-7; 10 bases are a match to TRBD2. Trimming cost V 4 bases and J 0 bases; bases outside gene matches: 3. Germline V gene sequence: CDR1 LNHDA, CDR2 SQIVND (reference sequence). The CDR3 loop spans 15 amino acids. The DNA for the CDR3 is TGTGCCAGTAGTAAGACTAGCGGGTACTCCTACGAGCAGTACTTC. It encodes CASSKTSGYSYEQYF. The whole variable domain, filled in from reference TRBV19 and TRBJ2-7, reads DGGITQSPKYLFRKEGQNVTLSCEQNLNHDAMYWYRQDPGQGLRLIYYSQIVNDFQKGDIAEGYSVSREKKESFPLTVTSAQKNPTAFYLCASSKTSGYSYEQYFGPGTRLTVT.

The CDR3 here is CASRQREGNSYEQYF. The CDR3 DNA reads TGCGCCAGCAGGCAGCGGGAGGGAAACTCCTACGAGCAGTACTTC. The chain links TRBV5-1 to TRBJ2-7; the match to TRBD2 covers 10 bases. This CDR3 is built from 15 residues. From germline, CDR1 is SGHRS and CDR2 YFSETQ. J gave up 0 bases and V 5 bases, and 5 bases lay outside the gene matches.

The chain uses TRBV6-6 and TRBJ2-1; a possible D gene is TRBD2 (5 bases). Per the germline V gene, CDR1 is MNHNY and CDR2 is SVGAGI (reference sequence). The V end lost 6 bases, the J end lost 0 bases, and 15 bases lay between the germline ends. This CDR3 contains 16 residues. CDR3 sequence reads: CASSPWSGPSYNEQFF. The CDR3, as DNA: TGTGCCAGCAGCCCCTGGAGCGGCCCCTCCTACAATGAGCAGTTCTTC.